Below, one T cell receptor beta chain is given with its context. This sample was included in a study of blood T cell repertoires in COVID-19. Sequencing used immunoSEQ multiplex PCR; TCRdb keeps in-frame clones, though not all of them. The sample records around 350,000 clones, around 90% being singletons. The CDR3 extends over 15 amino acids. J gave up 7 bases and V 4 bases, and 10 bases lay outside the gene matches. Germline assignment: CDR1 MNHEY and CDR2 SVGAGI. The V and J genes are TRBV6-5 and TRBJ2-1; 7 bases match TRBD1. The receptor was derived from a human donor in a cohort sampled during active COVID-19. Sequenced sample: peripheral blood. The CDR3, as DNA: TGTGCCAGCAGTTTGACAGGGCCACCGAGGAATGAGCAGTTCTTC. Its protein is CASSLTGPPRNEQFF.